The 6 T cell receptor beta chains presented below share a single source sample, sequenced in a study of blood T cell repertoires in COVID-19. The table came from immunoSEQ multiplex PCR; TCRdb's copy has only in-frame clones and leaves some out. In the table there are about 160,000 clones, around four fifths of which are singletons. The sequenced material came from PBMCs or T cells enriched from blood (not recorded which). These receptor sequences come from a woman aged 50 to 60 who had recovered from COVID-19.

The V gene is TRBV7-9, the J gene TRBJ1-5, with D unclear. CDR3 length equals 13 residues. The germline gives CDR1 SEHNR, CDR2 FQNEAQ (reference sequence). Trimming stripped 3 bases from V and 2 bases from J, with 5 bases between. DNA of the CDR3: TGTGCCAGCAGCTTCAGTGGCAATCAGCCCCAGCATTTT. Amino acid sequence: CASSFSGNQPQHF.

The gene calls are TRBV11-2 and TRBJ2-2; D is undetermined. CDR1 and CDR2 from the germline V gene are SGHAT and FQNNGV. V lost 5 bases, J lost 5 bases, and 12 bases lay in between. CDR3 length equals 14 residues. The CDR3 loop is CASSPYLETGELFF. The DNA of the CDR3 is TGTGCCAGCAGCCCCTATCTAGAAACCGGGGAGCTGTTTTTT.

The chain has TRBV28 and TRBJ1-5; a weak D match, TRBD1 (5 bases). V lost 6 bases to trimming and J lost 0 bases, with 15 bases between them. The germline gives CDR1 MDHEN, CDR2 SYDVKM. CDR3 length: 16 amino acids. The CDR3 nucleotides read TGTGCCAGCAGACCGAGCGACAGATATAGCAATCAGCCCCAGCATTTT. Protein product: CASRPSDRYSNQPQHF.

The rearrangement joins TRBV6-5 to TRBJ1-4; 8 bases agree with TRBD1. The CDR3 runs 14 residues. Germline CDR1 is MNHEY and CDR2 is SVGAGI. With 4 bases clipped from V and 7 bases from J, the junction kept 5 bases outside the gene matches. The CDR3 is CASSSSGGREKLFF. The CDR3 DNA sequence: TGTGCCAGCAGTTCTTCAGGGGGCCGTGAAAAACTGTTTTTT.

The chain recombines TRBV5-1 with TRBJ2-3, with 8 bases that match TRBD2. Germline V CDR1 and CDR2: SGHRS, YFSETQ. The junction had 11 bases not matched to a gene; V was cut back by 0 bases and J by 5 bases. CDR3 size: 17 residues. The DNA of the CDR3 is TGCGCCAGCAGCTTGGAATCTCCGGGGGGGCCTGGAGATACGCAGTATTTT. This translates into CASSLESPGGPGDTQYF.

The rearrangement joins TRBV7-2 to TRBJ1-2; D is unclear. The germline V and J ends were trimmed by 8 bases and 0 bases, with 10 bases remaining between them. The CDR3 covers 13 residues. Germline V lookup: CDR1 SGHTA, CDR2 FQGNSA. CDR3 bases: TGTGCCAGCCGACTAGCCGCTAACTATGGCTACACCTTC. Translating it yields CASRLAANYGYTF.